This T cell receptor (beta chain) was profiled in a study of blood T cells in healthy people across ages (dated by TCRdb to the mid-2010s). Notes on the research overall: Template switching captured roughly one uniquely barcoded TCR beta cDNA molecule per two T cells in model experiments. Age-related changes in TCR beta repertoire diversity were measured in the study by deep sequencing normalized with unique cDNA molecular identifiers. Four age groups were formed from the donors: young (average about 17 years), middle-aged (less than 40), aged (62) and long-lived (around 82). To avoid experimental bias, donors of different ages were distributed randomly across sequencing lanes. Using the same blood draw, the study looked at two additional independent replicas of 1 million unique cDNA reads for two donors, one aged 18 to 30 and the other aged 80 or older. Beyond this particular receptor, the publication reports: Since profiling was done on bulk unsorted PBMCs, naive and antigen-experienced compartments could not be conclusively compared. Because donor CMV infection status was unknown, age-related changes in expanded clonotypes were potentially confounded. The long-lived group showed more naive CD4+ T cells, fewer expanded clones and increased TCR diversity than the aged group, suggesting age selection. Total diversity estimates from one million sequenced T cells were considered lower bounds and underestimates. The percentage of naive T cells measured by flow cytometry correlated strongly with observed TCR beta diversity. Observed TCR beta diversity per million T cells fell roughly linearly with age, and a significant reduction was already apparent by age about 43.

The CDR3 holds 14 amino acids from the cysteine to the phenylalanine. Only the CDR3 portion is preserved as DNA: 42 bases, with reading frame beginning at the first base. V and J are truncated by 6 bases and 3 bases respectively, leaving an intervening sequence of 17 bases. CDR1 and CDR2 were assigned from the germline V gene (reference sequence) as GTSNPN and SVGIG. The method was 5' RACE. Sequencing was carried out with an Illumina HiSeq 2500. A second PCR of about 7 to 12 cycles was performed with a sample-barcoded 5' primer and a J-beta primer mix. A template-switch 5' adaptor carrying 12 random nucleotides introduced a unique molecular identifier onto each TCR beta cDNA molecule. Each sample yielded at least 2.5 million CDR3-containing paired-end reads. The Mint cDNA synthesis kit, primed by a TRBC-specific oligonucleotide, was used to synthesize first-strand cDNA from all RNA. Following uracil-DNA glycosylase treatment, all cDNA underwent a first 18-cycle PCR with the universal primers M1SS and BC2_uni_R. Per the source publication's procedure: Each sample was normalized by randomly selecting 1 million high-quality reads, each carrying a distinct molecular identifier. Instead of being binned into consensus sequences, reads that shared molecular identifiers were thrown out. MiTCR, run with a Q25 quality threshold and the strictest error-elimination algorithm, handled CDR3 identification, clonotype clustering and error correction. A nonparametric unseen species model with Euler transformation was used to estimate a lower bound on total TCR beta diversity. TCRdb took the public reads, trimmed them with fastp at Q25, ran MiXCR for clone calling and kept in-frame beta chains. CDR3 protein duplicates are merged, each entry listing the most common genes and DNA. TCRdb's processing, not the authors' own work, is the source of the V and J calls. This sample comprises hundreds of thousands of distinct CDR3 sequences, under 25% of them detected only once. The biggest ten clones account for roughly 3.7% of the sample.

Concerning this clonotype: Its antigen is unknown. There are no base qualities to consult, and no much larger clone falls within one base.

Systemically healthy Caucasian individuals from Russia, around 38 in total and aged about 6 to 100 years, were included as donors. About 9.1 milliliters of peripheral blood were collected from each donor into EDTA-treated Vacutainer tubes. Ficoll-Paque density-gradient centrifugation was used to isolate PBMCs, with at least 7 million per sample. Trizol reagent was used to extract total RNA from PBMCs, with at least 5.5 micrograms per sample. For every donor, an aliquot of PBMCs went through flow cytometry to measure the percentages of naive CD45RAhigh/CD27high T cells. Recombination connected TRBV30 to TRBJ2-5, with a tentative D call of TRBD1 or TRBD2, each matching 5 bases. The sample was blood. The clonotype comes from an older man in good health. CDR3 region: CACSRGWGEETQYF. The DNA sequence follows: TGTGCCTGCTCCCGAGGGTGGGGCGAAGAGACCCAGTACTTC.